This T cell receptor beta chain came from a study of siplizumab effects on memory and regulatory T cells. To note about this clone: Antigen: not known.

Germline V gene sequence: CDR1 SGHRS, CDR2 YFSETQ. Trimming stripped 4 bases from V and 1 base from J, with 14 bases between. The CDR3 has 15 amino acids. Assay used: immunoSEQ multiplex PCR; TCRdb lists only in-frame clones, some missing. This sample has 90,000 to 140,000 clones; approximately 94% occur once, and the top ten carry about 0.32%. Study observations and caveats: Roughly 75-95% of proliferating CD4+ or CD8+ clones lacked an assignable naive or memory phenotype. Unstimulated subsets were the mapping target of only a minor fraction of alloreactive clones. Siplizumab gave mappable alloreactive CD4+ clones an average Treg-derived fraction of about 69%, against 25% to 30% in controls.

This receptor was obtained from a human donor in good health. The sequenced material came from CD4+ T cells sorted from blood. The chain carries TRBV5-1 and TRBJ1-1; weak D call: TRBD1 (5 bases). CDR3 DNA sequence: TGCGCCAGCAGCCTGACCGGGACGGGGAACACTGAAGCTTTCTTT. It is translated as CASSLTGTGNTEAFF. Combining the CDR3 with reference TRBV5-1 and TRBJ1-1 gives the whole variable domain KAGVTQTPRYLIKTRGQQVTLSCSPISGHRSVSWYQQTPGQGLQFLFEYFSETQRNKGNFPGRFSGRQFSNSRSEMNVSTLELGDSALYLCASSLTGTGNTEAFFGQGTRLTVV.